This T cell receptor (beta chain) is from a study of chemoradiotherapy in HPV16-positive cancers. CDR3 length: 15 amino acids. CDR1 and CDR2 from the germline V gene are LNHDA and SQIVND (reference sequence). The V end lost 5 bases, the J end lost 7 bases, and 18 bases lay between the germline ends. The method was immunoSEQ multiplex PCR; TCRdb's version includes in-frame clones alone and lacks a portion of them. The sample gives approximately 20,000 clones, 70% to 90% of which show up once; 4.5% to 7% is in the top ten. V and J are TRBV19 and TRBJ1-5, with D tentatively TRBD1 (6 bases). The sequencing used blood, collected from a patient who underwent chemoradiotherapy. The clonotype comes from a human donor with HPV-associated anogenital cancer. DNA of the CDR3: TGTGCCAGTAGTTACTTGGGGGCGCACGGGCAGCCCCAGCATTTT. It encodes CASSYLGAHGQPQHF.